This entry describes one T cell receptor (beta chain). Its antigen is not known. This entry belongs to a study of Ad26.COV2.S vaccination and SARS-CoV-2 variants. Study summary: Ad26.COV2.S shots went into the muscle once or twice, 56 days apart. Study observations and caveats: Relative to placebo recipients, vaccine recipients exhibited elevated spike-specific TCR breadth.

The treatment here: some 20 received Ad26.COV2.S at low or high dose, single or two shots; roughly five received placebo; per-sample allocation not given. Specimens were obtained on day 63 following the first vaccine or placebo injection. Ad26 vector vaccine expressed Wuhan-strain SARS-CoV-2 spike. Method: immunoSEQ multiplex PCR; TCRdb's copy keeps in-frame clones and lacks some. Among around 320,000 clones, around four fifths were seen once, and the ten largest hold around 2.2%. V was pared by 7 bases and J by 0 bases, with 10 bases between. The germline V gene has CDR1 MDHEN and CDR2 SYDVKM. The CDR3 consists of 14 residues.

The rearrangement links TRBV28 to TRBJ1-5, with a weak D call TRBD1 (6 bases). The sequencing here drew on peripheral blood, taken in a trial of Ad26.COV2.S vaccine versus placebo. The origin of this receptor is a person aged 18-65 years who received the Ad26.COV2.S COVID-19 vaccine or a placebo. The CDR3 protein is CASMDRGSNQPQHF. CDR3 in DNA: TGTGCCAGCATGGACAGAGGTAGCAATCAGCCCCAGCATTTT.